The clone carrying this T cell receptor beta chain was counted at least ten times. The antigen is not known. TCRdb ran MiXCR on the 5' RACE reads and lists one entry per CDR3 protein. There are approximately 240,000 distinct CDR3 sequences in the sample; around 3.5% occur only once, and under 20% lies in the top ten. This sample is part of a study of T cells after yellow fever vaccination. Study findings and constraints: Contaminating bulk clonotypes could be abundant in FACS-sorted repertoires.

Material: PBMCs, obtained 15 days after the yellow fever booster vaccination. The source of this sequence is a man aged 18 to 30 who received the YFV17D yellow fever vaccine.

The CDR3 loop reads CASSRDWGVDTQYF. The CDR3 DNA reads as TGTGCCAGCAGCCGGGACTGGGGTGTTGATACGCAGTATTTT. The rearrangement joins TRBV12-3 or TRBV12-4 to TRBJ2-3; D possibly corresponds to TRBD2 (6 bases). The CDR3 covers 14 residues. Trimming took 6 bases from V and 6 from J, leaving 16 bases between them.